What follows are 22 T cell receptor delta chains derived from one specimen sequenced in a study of gamma-delta T cells after stem cell transplantation. TCRdb re-processed the RT-PCR reads using CATT. The sample gives some 5,000 delta-chain clones, roughly 2.1% of which show up once; 32% is in the top ten. Material for sequencing was gamma-delta T cells. Source of these receptors: a human donor. It is not recorded whose cells these are; they may come from a transplant donor.

This clone was seen repeatedly, ten times or more. A far bigger clonotype differs at one base, so this is likely a read error. The J gene is TRDJ1, the V gene TRDV2, with D possibly TRDD3 on 6 matching bases. The germline V and J ends were trimmed by 1 base and 0 bases, with 11 bases remaining between them. This CDR3 is 15 amino acids long. Germline V lookup: CDR1 GEAIGNYY, CDR2 EKD. The CDR3 DNA sequence: TGTGCCTGTGACACGGTCGGGGGGAACACCGATAAACTCATCTTT. Translated: CACDTVGGNTDKLIF.

CDR3 protein: CACDIVGGPYTDKLIF. The CDR3 region has the DNA TGTGCCTGTGACATCGTTGGGGGCCCTTACACCGATAAACTCATCTTT. The chain combines TRDV2 with TRDJ1; D perhaps matches TRDD3 (6 bases). V lost 2 bases to trimming and J lost 0 bases, with 15 bases between them. The CDR3 contains 16 residues. The germline gives CDR1 GEAIGNYY, CDR2 EKD.

This clone showed up just a few times. The protein TCRdb lists belongs to a much larger clone and differs from this DNA's translation at residue 10, which points to a read error; the protein shown is made from the DNA. The chain couples TRDV2 to TRDJ1; D perhaps matches TRDD3 (6 bases). The CDR3 contains 16 residues. The germline V gene has CDR1 GEAIGNYY and CDR2 EKD. Trimming took 3 bases from V and 2 from J, leaving 18 bases between them. Here the CDR3 DNA reads TGTGCCTGTGACCCTCTCGCAATGGGGGTTACCGATAAACTCATCTTT. This gives the protein CACDPLAMGVTDKLIF.

Note on this clone: The amino acid sequence in TCRdb belongs to a much larger clone and departs from this DNA's translation at residue 12, likely a sequencing read error; the sequence shown is translated from the DNA. The rearrangement uses TRDV2 and TRDJ1; 8 positions match TRDD3. V lost 0 bases to trimming and J lost 9 bases; unmatched junction nucleotides: 11. CDR3 length equals 15 residues. CDR1 is GEAIGNYY, CDR2 EKD, per germline. The CDR3 protein is CACDTVGRDTGELIF. The CDR3 DNA sequence: TGTGCCTGTGACACCGTCGGGCGGGATACGGGTGAACTCATCTTT.

In its sample, this clone was seen a few times. A far larger clone is one base from this, pointing to a likely read error. The sample carries other DNA sequences with the same CDR3. J is TRDJ3 and V is TRDV2, with 8 bases identical to TRDD3. V shed 0 bases, J shed 1 base, and the junction held 7 bases outside the gene matches. CDR1 and CDR2 from the germline V gene are GEAIGNYY and EKD. The CDR3 is 19 residues long. In DNA, the CDR3 is TGTGCCTGTGACACCACTGGGGGCTATAGTTCCTGGGACACCCGACAGATGTTTTTC. It codes for CACDTTGGYSSWDTRQMFF.

This clone was observed a handful of times. This likely reflects a read error, since a far larger clone is one base away. Other DNA sequences of this sample code for an identical CDR3. The chain joins TRDV2 to TRDJ1; D uncertain. Trimming removed 7 bases at V and 0 bases at J, with 17 bases between. This CDR3 has 15 amino acids. Germline values: CDR1 GEAIGNYY, CDR2 EKD. CDR3 loop: CACDQLGWDTDKLIF. The CDR3 DNA is TGTGCCTGCGACCAGCTTGGTTGGGACACCGATAAACTCATCTTT.

As concerns this clone: The mismatch at residue 3 between this DNA's translation and the TCRdb protein of a much larger clone likely reflects a read error; the protein shown is translated from the DNA. The chain employs TRDV2 and TRDJ1, with 9 nucleotides matching TRDD3. CDR3 length: 13 residues. Germline V gene lookup returns CDR1 GEAIGNYY and CDR2 EKD. The CDR3 region is CAREGIRSDKLIF. Here the CDR3 DNA reads TGTGCCCGTGAGGGGATACGGTCCGATAAACTCATCTTT.

This clone appeared a few times. This sample also contains other DNA sequences that code for the same CDR3. The chain couples TRDV2 to TRDJ2; D possibly corresponds to TRDD3 (5 bases). This CDR3 is 15 amino acids long. With 2 bases removed from V and 4 bases from J, the gap between germline ends came to 13 bases. Germline V gene lookup returns CDR1 GEAIGNYY and CDR2 EKD. The CDR3 DNA reads as TGTGCCTGTGACATTCTGGGAGCCGGGACAGCACAACTCTTCTTT. It yields the protein CACDILGAGTAQLFF.

The sample holds a few counts of this clone. The V call is TRDV2, the J call TRDJ1; 10 positions match TRDD3. The J segment lost 1 base and the V segment lost 2 bases, leaving 15 bases of the junction unmatched. Germline lookup yields CDR1 GEAIGNYY and CDR2 EKD. The CDR3 is made up of 19 amino acids. CDR3: CACDSLLGDRGGITDKLIF. Written as DNA, the CDR3 is TGTGCCTGTGACAGCCTCCTGGGGGATAGGGGGGGGATCACCGATAAACTCATCTTT.

The sample holds a few counts of this clone. The protein given by TCRdb reflects a much larger clone and differs at residue 12 from this DNA's translation, likely from a read error; the protein shown is the DNA's translation. The V and J genes are TRDV2 and TRDJ3; 12 nucleotides line up with TRDD3. CDR1 is GEAIGNYY and CDR2 is EKD in the germline V gene. V shed 0 bases and J 2 bases; nucleotides not matched to a gene: 7. This CDR3 contains 20 residues. CDR3 DNA: TGTGCCTGTGACACCGTACTGGGGGATACAATCCCCTGGGACACCCGACAGATGTTTTTC. Its protein is CACDTVLGDTIPWDTRQMFF.

Comments on this clone: The translation of this DNA and the TCRdb protein of a much larger clone differ at residue 4, probably owing to a read error; the protein shown here is translated from the DNA. Different DNA sequences within this sample yield the same CDR3. This sequence joins TRDV2 and TRDJ1; TRDD3 might be the D (5 bases). Germline V gene data show CDR1 as GEAIGNYY and CDR2 as EKD. The CDR3 length is 15 residues. This CDR3 reads CACGTVGDIGESLIF. DNA of the CDR3: TGTGCCTGTGGCACCGTTGGAGATATAGGGGAGTCACTCATCTTT.

This clone is deemed medium-sized. This specimen includes other DNA sequences encoding the same CDR3. The DNA of the CDR3 is TGTGCCTGTGACACCGCTGGGGGCCTAAGCTCCTGGGACACCCGACAGATGTTTTTC. Protein sequence: CACDTAGGLSSWDTRQMFF. The chain employs TRDV2 and TRDJ3; 7 bases are shared with TRDD3. Germline assignment: CDR1 GEAIGNYY and CDR2 EKD. The CDR3 runs 19 residues. The V and J ends lost 0 bases and 0 bases, in that order; junction bases with no gene match: 7.

Comments on this clone: TCRdb's protein for this DNA is that of a much larger clone and differs from the translation at residue 11, likely a read error; the protein shown is the DNA translation. V and J are TRDV2 and TRDJ1; 10 bases map to TRDD3. Per the germline V gene, CDR1 is GEAIGNYY and CDR2 is EKD. The CDR3 totals 24 residues. After removal of 2 bases from V and 0 bases from J, the junction contained 29 bases not matched to a gene. CDR3 coding DNA: TGTGCCTGTGACAGCCTCCTGGGGGATAGGAGGGGGATACAGGGCGAAAGGTACACCGATAAACTCATCTTT. This translates into CACDSLLGDRRGIQGERYTDKLIF.

This clone has a handful of counts. V and J are TRDV2 and TRDJ1; a weak D match, TRDD3 (6 bases). The CDR3 covers 13 residues. The V end was cut by 3 bases, the J end by 12 bases, with 19 bases between. Germline assignment: CDR1 GEAIGNYY and CDR2 EKD. The CDR3 loop is CACDAWGADKIIF. The CDR3, as DNA: TGTGCCTGTGACGCCTGGGGTGCCGATAAGATCATCTTT.

This clone was seen repeatedly, ten times or more. A far larger clone differs by one base, so this is likely a read error. The gene calls are TRDV2 and TRDJ1, with D possibly matching TRDD3 (5 bases). There are 15 residues in the CDR3. Germline-derived CDR1 and CDR2 are GEAIGNYY and EKD. The CDR3 is CARDTVGENTDKLIF. For the CDR3, the DNA is TGTGCCCGTGACACGGTCGGGGAGAACACCGATAAACTCATCTTT.

This clone was observed a few times. CDR3: CACDTVGRDTPEETSWDTRQMFF. The CDR3 nucleotides are TGTGCCTGTGACACCGTCGGGCGGGATACGCCGGAAGAAACCTCCTGGGACACCCGACAGATGTTTTTC. The J gene is TRDJ3, the V gene TRDV2; 8 nucleotides agree with TRDD3. J was trimmed by 0 bases and V by 0 bases; bases with no gene match: 18. Per germline, CDR1 GEAIGNYY and CDR2 EKD. This CDR3 comprises 23 residues.

This clone ranks as medium-sized. This CDR3 is also generated by other DNA sequences in the sample. This chain links TRDV2 with TRDJ1; the D call may be TRDD2 or TRDD3 (6 bases each). The V end lost 1 base, the J end lost 5 bases, and 28 bases lay between the germline ends. This CDR3 comprises 19 residues. CDR1 is GEAIGNYY, CDR2 EKD, per germline. CDR3 sequence: CACDTLTPSAHGDGDKLIF. The DNA for the CDR3 is TGTGCCTGTGACACTCTCACTCCTTCCGCTCATGGGGATGGGGATAAACTCATCTTT.

The gene calls are TRDV2 and TRDJ1; 11 bases align to TRDD3. Trimming at V came to 0 bases and at J to 11 bases, leaving 7 bases not matched to a gene. CDR1 GEAIGNYY and CDR2 EKD come from the germline V gene. The length of the CDR3 is 14 residues. DNA for the CDR3: TGTGCCTGTGACACCGTGGGGGATACGCCAGGGCTCATCTTT. It translates to CACDTVGDTPGLIF.

This clone was observed a handful of times. The chain uses TRDV2 and TRDJ3; D not resolved. The length of the CDR3 is 21 residues. The V end lost 0 bases, the J end lost 0 bases, and 20 bases lay between the germline ends. The germline V gene encodes CDR1 GEAIGNYY and CDR2 EKD. For the CDR3, the DNA is TGTGCCTGTGACACCGCACAGACTCTGGACTCATTCTCCTGGGACACCCGACAGATGTTTTTC. As protein: CACDTAQTLDSFSWDTRQMFF.

This chain connects TRDV2 to TRDJ1; 11 nucleotides align to TRDD3. Trimming took 5 bases from V and 4 from J; bases not matched to a gene: 11. Germline V gives CDR1 GEAIGNYY, CDR2 EKD. The CDR3 has 16 residues. CDR3 residues: CACGPVLGDKGDKLIF. CDR3 nucleotides: TGTGCCTGTGGCCCCGTACTGGGGGATAAGGGCGATAAACTCATCTTT.

This clone has a handful of counts. A read error is the likely source, as a far larger clone sits one nucleotide away. This specimen includes other DNA sequences encoding the same CDR3. The V and J genes are TRDV2 and TRDJ1; 8 bases match TRDD3. CDR3 size: 15 residues. Per the germline V gene, CDR1 is GEAIGNYY and CDR2 is EKD. V trimming: 0 bases; J trimming: 8 bases; junction bases outside the gene matches: 10. CDR3 bases: TGTGCCTGTGACACCGTCGGGCGGGATACGGGCAAACTCATCTTT. It encodes CACDTVGRDTGKLIF.

This chain uses TRDV2 with TRDJ1, with 13 bases lining up with TRDD3. The germline V gene encodes CDR1 GEAIGNYY and CDR2 EKD. Trimming removed 3 bases from V and 7 bases from J; junction bases left unmatched: 10. The CDR3 is 16 residues long. As DNA, the CDR3 is TGTGCCTGTGACGTACTGGGGGATACGGTGGACCGTAAACTCATCTTT. Its translation is CACDVLGDTVDRKLIF.